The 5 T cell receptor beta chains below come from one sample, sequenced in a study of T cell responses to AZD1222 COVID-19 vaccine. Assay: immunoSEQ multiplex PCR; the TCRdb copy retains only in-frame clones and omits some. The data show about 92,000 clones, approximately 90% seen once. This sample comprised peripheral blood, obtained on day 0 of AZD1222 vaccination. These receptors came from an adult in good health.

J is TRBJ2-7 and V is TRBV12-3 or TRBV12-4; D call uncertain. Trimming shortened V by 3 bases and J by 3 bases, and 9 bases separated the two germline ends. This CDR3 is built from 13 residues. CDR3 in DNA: TGTGCCAGCAGTTTGCTACAGTTCTACGAGCAGTACTTC. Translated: CASSLLQFYEQYF.

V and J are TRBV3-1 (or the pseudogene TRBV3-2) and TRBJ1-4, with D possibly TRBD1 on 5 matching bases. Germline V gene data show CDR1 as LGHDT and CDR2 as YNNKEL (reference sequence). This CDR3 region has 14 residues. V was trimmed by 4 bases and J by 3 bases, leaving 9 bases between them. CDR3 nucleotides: TGTGCCAGCAGCCGGGGGTCCTCTAATGAAAAACTGTTTTTT. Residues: CASSRGSSNEKLFF.

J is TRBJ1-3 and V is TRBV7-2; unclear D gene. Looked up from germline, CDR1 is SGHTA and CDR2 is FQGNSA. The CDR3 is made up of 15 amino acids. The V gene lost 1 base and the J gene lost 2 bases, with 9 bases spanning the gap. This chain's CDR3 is CASSLGAPAGNTIYF. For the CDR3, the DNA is TGTGCCAGCAGCTTAGGGGCCCCGGCTGGAAACACCATATATTTT.

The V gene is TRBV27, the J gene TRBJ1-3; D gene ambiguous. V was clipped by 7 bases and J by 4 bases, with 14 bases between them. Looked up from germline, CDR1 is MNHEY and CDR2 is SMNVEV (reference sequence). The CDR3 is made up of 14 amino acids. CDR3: CASKTRGLGNTIYF. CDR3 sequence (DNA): TGTGCCAGCAAGACCCGCGGCTTGGGAAACACCATATATTTT.

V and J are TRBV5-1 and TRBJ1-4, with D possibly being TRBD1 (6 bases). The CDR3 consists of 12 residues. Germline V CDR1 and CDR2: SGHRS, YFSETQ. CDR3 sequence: CARQACGEKLFF. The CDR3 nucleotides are TGCGCTCGACAGGCTTGTGGGGAAAAACTGTTTTTT. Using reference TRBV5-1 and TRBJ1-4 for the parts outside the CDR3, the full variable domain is KAGVTQTPRYLIKTRGQQVTLSCSPISGHRSVSWYQQTPGQGLQFLFEYFSETQRNKGNFPGRFSGRQFSNSRSEMNVSTLELGDSALYLCARQACGEKLFFGSGTQLSVL.